This entry lists 13 T cell receptor beta chains sequenced from one sample in a study of blood T cells in healthy people across ages. Using a J-beta primer mix together with a sample-barcoded 5' primer, a second PCR was run for roughly 6 to 11 cycles. TCRdb processed the 5' RACE reads anew with MiXCR; each CDR3 protein has one entry. The sample has under 750,000 distinct CDR3 sequences; roughly 43% are singletons. Source material: blood. These receptors came from a man at least 80 years old in good health.

This clonotype was seen more than once but under ten times. V gene TRBV29-1 combines with J gene TRBJ1-1; no firm D call. Trimming removed 5 bases from V and 1 base from J, with 14 bases in between. The CDR3 is 14 residues long. Germline V gene sequence: CDR1 SQVTM, CDR2 ANQGSEA. The CDR3 DNA is TGCAGCGTTCGACTGGGCTCAGCGAACACTGAAGCTTTCTTT. This sequence encodes CSVRLGSANTEAFF.

The rearrangement joins TRBV7-2 to TRBJ2-7; a possible D gene is TRBD1 (6 bases). Trimming removed 3 bases from V and 6 bases from J, with 15 bases in between. The CDR3 loop spans 14 amino acids. The germline V gene has CDR1 SGHTA and CDR2 FQGNSA. CDR3 sequence (DNA): TGTGCCAGCAGCTTGTCAGGGGTCGTTAGCGAGCAGTACTTC. As protein: CASSLSGVVSEQYF.

This clonotype was seen only a few times. V and J are TRBV5-1 and TRBJ2-3; D is possibly TRBD2 (5 bases). The CDR3 extends over 16 amino acids. V lost 0 bases, J lost 2 bases, and 13 bases lay in between. Germline V lookup: CDR1 SGHRS, CDR2 YFSETQ. The CDR3 sequence: CASSLDVGEPTDTQYF. The CDR3 nucleotides read TGCGCCAGCAGCTTGGATGTTGGGGAGCCCACAGATACGCAGTATTTT.

A remark on this clonotype: One end of the junction fails to match germline, which may point to a read error. V is TRBV2 and J is TRBJ2-1; D may be TRBD2 (6 bases). The CDR3 loop spans 15 amino acids. The V gene's germline CDR1 is SNHLY and CDR2 FYNNEI. This CDR3 is CASSEGDSQYNEQFF. DNA of the CDR3: TGTGCCAGCAGTGAGGGGGACTCTCAATACAATGAGCAGTTCTTT.

The chain carries TRBV25-1 and TRBJ2-1; possible D gene TRBD2, 6 bases. This CDR3 has 13 residues. Trimming stripped 1 base from V and 8 bases from J, with 9 bases between. Germline CDR1 and CDR2: MGHDK and SYGVNS. The CDR3 sequence is CASSESSEDEQFF. CDR3 sequence (DNA): TGTGCCAGCAGTGAATCTAGCGAGGATGAGCAGTTCTTC. The full variable domain, its missing parts supplied by reference TRBV25-1 and TRBJ2-1, is EADIYQTPRYLVIGTGKKITLECSQTMGHDKMYWYQQDPGMELHLIHYSYGVNSTEKGDLSSESTVSRIRTEHFPLTLESARPSHTSQYLCASSESSEDEQFFGPGTRLTVL.

This clonotype was found a few times. The chain carries TRBV25-1 and TRBJ2-5; TRBD2 aligns across 7 bases. Germline values: CDR1 MGHDK, CDR2 SYGVNS. The V and J ends lost 6 bases and 2 bases, in that order; junction bases with no gene match: 6. The CDR3 runs 14 residues. Here the CDR3 reads CASSPFGGQETQYF. The CDR3 DNA sequence: TGTGCCAGCAGCCCATTCGGGGGGCAAGAGACCCAGTACTTC.

The gene calls are TRBV20-1 and TRBJ2-7, with a weak D call TRBD2 (6 bases). The CDR3 length is 14 residues. The germline gives CDR1 DFQATT, CDR2 SNEGSKA (reference sequence). Trimming shortened V by 3 bases and J by 0 bases, and 12 bases separated the two germline ends. The CDR3 DNA reads TGCAGTGCTAGCCATAGCGGAAGCTCCTACGAGCAGTACTTC. It encodes CSASHSGSSYEQYF.

This clonotype was seen at least ten times. This chain joins TRBV6-6 and TRBJ2-3, with 8 positions matching TRBD1. J lost 1 base, V lost 3 bases, and 9 bases had no gene match. Germline V CDR1 and CDR2: MNHNY, SVGAGI (reference sequence). CDR3 length equals 17 residues. The CDR3 protein is CASSYRSGGYGTDTQYF. The DNA of the CDR3 is TGTGCCAGCAGTTATAGATCAGGGGGCTATGGCACAGATACGCAGTATTTT.

The sample holds a few counts of this clonotype. The chain employs TRBV6-6 and TRBJ2-7, with 8 positions matching TRBD1. V dropped 6 bases and J dropped 3; count of bases not matched to a gene: 7. CDR3 length: 14 amino acids. CDR1 and CDR2 (germline): MNHNY, SVGAGI (reference sequence). The CDR3 loop reads CASRLGQEYYEQYF. CDR3 coding DNA: TGTGCCAGCAGGTTGGGACAGGAGTACTACGAGCAGTACTTC.

J is TRBJ1-4 and V is TRBV15; D might be TRBD1 (5 bases). Germline-derived CDR1 and CDR2 are LNHNV and YYDKDF (reference sequence). The CDR3 spans 15 residues. The V end lost 0 bases, the J end lost 7 bases, and 12 bases lay between the germline ends. The DNA for the CDR3 is TGTGCCACCAGCAGAGAGGGGGGTAACGGTGAAAAACTGTTTTTT. Translating it yields CATSREGGNGEKLFF.

In the case of this clonotype: The germline gene is not matched at one end of the junction; a read error may be the cause. The genes are TRBV6-5 and TRBJ1-2; TRBD1 agrees at 7 bases. Germline V CDR1 and CDR2: MNHEY, SVGAGI. The CDR3 is 14 amino acids. This chain's CDR3 is CASSRDRANYGCTF. In DNA form, the CDR3 reads TGTGCCAGCAGTCGGGACAGAGCTAACTACGGCTGCACCTTC.

This chain uses TRBV6-2 or TRBV6-3 with TRBJ2-5; D tentatively reads TRBD1 or TRBD2 (5 bases each). The J call may be incorrect, as the DNA end agrees better with TRBJ2-7. The CDR3 extends over 13 amino acids. Looked up from germline, CDR1 is MNHEY and CDR2 is SVGEGT. The CDR3 loop reads CASMDGTTYEQYF. DNA of the CDR3: TGTGCCAGCATGGACGGGACGACCTACGAGCAGTACTTC.

V is TRBV7-9 and J is TRBJ2-1, with 13 bases lining up with TRBD2. Germline trimming cut 4 bases from V and 3 bases from J; bases unmatched to any gene: 3. The CDR3 is 16 residues long. The germline V gene has CDR1 SEHNR and CDR2 FQNEAQ (reference sequence). CDR3 bases: TGTGCCAGCAGCTCCGGACTAGCGGGGGACTACAATGAGCAGTTCTTC. Its protein is CASSSGLAGDYNEQFF.